The 29 T cell receptor beta chains below all came from one sample that was sequenced in a study of control samples from healthy donors and cancer patients. Produced via immunoSEQ multiplex PCR; TCRdb's table is partial and in-frame only. The sample has some 70,000 clones; 83% are singletons. What was sequenced was blood. These receptors were taken from a man aged 55-75 years in good health.

This chain joins TRBV9 and TRBJ2-3; 7 bases are a match to TRBD1. V trimming: 0 bases; J trimming: 2 bases; junction bases outside the gene matches: 9. CDR3 size: 17 residues. Germline lookup yields CDR1 SGDLS and CDR2 YYNGEE. For the CDR3, the DNA is TGTGCCAGCAGCGTAGGTTCCGGACAGGCGTCCACAGATACGCAGTATTTT. Amino acids: CASSVGSGQASTDTQYF.

This clone occurred once. The chain joins TRBV11-3 to TRBJ2-2, with 9 bases aligning to TRBD1. The CDR3 sequence is 16 residues long. The J segment lost 5 bases and the V segment lost 2 bases, leaving 6 bases of the junction unmatched. Germline values: CDR1 SGHNT, CDR2 YENEEA. CDR3 region: CASSLTRTGETGELFF. The CDR3 region has the DNA TGTGCCAGCAGCTTAACCCGGACAGGGGAGACCGGGGAGCTGTTTTTT. The full variable domain, in which reference TRBV11-3 and TRBJ2-2 provide the parts outside the CDR3, is EAGVVQSPRYKIIEKKQPVAFWCNPISGHNTLYWYLQNLGQGPELLIRYENEEAVDDSQLPKDRFSAERLKGVDSTLKIQPAELGDSAVYLCASSLTRTGETGELFFGEGSRLTVL.

As for this clone: This same CDR3 is encoded by further DNA sequences in the sample. The V gene is TRBV5-6, the J gene TRBJ2-7, with D possibly matching TRBD1 (6 bases). V dropped 4 bases and J dropped 4 bases, with 9 bases sitting between them. Per germline, CDR1 SGHDT and CDR2 YYEEEE. The CDR3 consists of 12 residues. CDR3 nucleotide sequence: TGTGCCAGCAGCCTACAGGGTTACGAGCAGTACTTC. It yields the protein CASSLQGYEQYF.

The chain couples TRBV6-2 or TRBV6-3 to TRBJ2-5; TRBD1 aligns across 9 bases. Germline V CDR1 and CDR2: MNHEY, SVGEGT. V lost 6 bases and J lost 5; bases outside the gene matches: 7. This CDR3 is 14 amino acids long. CDR3 protein: CASSPVDRGETQYF. For the CDR3, the DNA is TGTGCCAGCAGCCCTGTTGACAGGGGGGAGACCCAGTACTTC.

CDR3 in DNA: TGTGCCAGCAGTCGCGCGATGAGCTCTGGGGCCAACGTCCTGACTTTC. Its protein is CASSRAMSSGANVLTF. J is TRBJ2-6 and V is TRBV9; D is unclear. V was shortened by 5 bases and J by 0 bases, with 12 bases between the two germline ends. CDR1 SGDLS and CDR2 YYNGEE come from the germline V gene. CDR3 size: 16 residues. The entire variable domain, with the rest obtained from reference TRBV9 and TRBJ2-6, is as follows: DSGVTQTPKHLITATGQRVTLRCSPRSGDLSVYWYQQSLDQGLQFLIQYYNGEERAKGNILERFSAQQFPDLHSELNLSSLELGDSALYFCASSRAMSSGANVLTFGAGSRLTVL.

This clone was detected a few times. This chain uses TRBV7-8 with TRBJ1-4, with 8 bases that match TRBD1. The V and J ends lost 3 bases and 6 bases, in that order; junction bases with no gene match: 3. Germline-derived CDR1 and CDR2 are SGHVS and FQNEAQ. The CDR3 runs 14 residues. CDR3 sequence reads: CASSLTGEHEKLFF. CDR3 nucleotide sequence: TGTGCCAGCAGCTTGACAGGGGAGCATGAAAAACTGTTTTTT.

The chain couples TRBV27 to TRBJ1-2; D not certain. The germline V gene encodes CDR1 MNHEY and CDR2 SMNVEV (reference sequence). This CDR3 has 13 residues. The V gene lost 0 bases and the J gene lost 2 bases, with 4 bases spanning the gap. CDR3 residues: CASSLSGNYGYTF. CDR3 DNA: TGTGCCAGCAGTTTATCGGGGAACTATGGCTACACCTTC.

This rearrangement joins TRBV6-5 to TRBJ2-1; 15 positions match TRBD2. V was clipped by 7 bases and J by 9 bases; unmatched bases: 7. The CDR3 is 15 residues long. The germline CDR1 and CDR2 sequences are MNHEY and SVGAGI. CDR3: CASIKGTSGRTEQFF. The CDR3 DNA reads TGTGCCAGCATCAAAGGGACTAGCGGGAGGACTGAGCAGTTCTTC.

The V call is TRBV27, the J call TRBJ2-3; TRBD2 matches at 13 bases. The ends lost 5 bases at V and 2 bases at J; junction bases unmatched: 7. There are 17 residues in the CDR3. Germline V gene lookup returns CDR1 MNHEY and CDR2 SMNVEV (reference sequence). The CDR3 sequence: CASSEEGLAGFTDTQYF. CDR3 in DNA: TGTGCCAGCAGTGAAGAGGGACTAGCGGGATTCACAGATACGCAGTATTTT.

As regards this clone: A read error may produce the germline difference seen at one junction end. The chain recombines TRBV7-3 with TRBJ2-1; D perhaps matches TRBD1 (6 bases). The CDR3 runs to 14 residues. Germline values: CDR1 SGHTA, CDR2 FQGTGA. CDR3 bases: TGTGCCAGCAGCTTAATGTCAGGGGACAATGGGCAGTTCTTC. This encodes CASSLMSGDNGQFF. Variable domain in full (rest from reference TRBV7-3 and TRBJ2-1): GAGVSQTPSNKVTEKGKYVELRCDPISGHTALYWYRQSLGQGPEFLIYFQGTGAADDSGLPNDRFFAVRPEGSVSTLKIQRTERGDSAVYLCASSLMSGDNGQFFGPGTRLTVL.

This chain joins TRBV19 and TRBJ1-2; weak D call: TRBD1 (5 bases). CDR3 length: 16 residues. Germline assignment: CDR1 LNHDA and CDR2 SQIVND (reference sequence). V lost 5 bases and J lost 3, with 19 bases in between. CDR3 DNA: TGTGCCAGTAGTTCTCGCAGGGTTCTAAAGGACTATGGCTACACCTTC. It yields the protein CASSSRRVLKDYGYTF.

This sequence joins TRBV7-2 and TRBJ2-3, with unresolved D. The V end was cut by 2 bases, the J end by 4 bases, with 7 bases between. The CDR3 loop spans 13 amino acids. Germline V CDR1 and CDR2: SGHTA, FQGNSA. In DNA form, the CDR3 reads TGTGCCAGCAGCTTATTTCGGTCAGATACGCAGTATTTT. Translation gives CASSLFRSDTQYF.

The chain carries TRBV6-2 or TRBV6-3 and TRBJ2-3; 12 positions agree with TRBD2. V dropped 0 bases and J dropped 4; count of bases not matched to a gene: 8. CDR1 is MNHEY and CDR2 is SVGEGT in the germline V gene. The CDR3 consists of 18 residues. The CDR3 loop reads CASSYSETSGSFADTQYF. The DNA of the CDR3 is TGTGCCAGCAGTTACTCGGAGACTAGCGGGAGCTTTGCAGATACGCAGTATTTT.

The genes are TRBV28 and TRBJ2-7; D is ambiguous. Germline CDR1 and CDR2: MDHEN and SYDVKM. The CDR3 contains 14 residues. With 1 base removed from V and 3 bases from J, the gap between germline ends came to 10 bases. The CDR3: CASSLFSSIYEQYF. CDR3 sequence (DNA): TGTGCCAGCAGTTTATTCTCTAGTATCTACGAGCAGTACTTC.

Only a few counts were recorded for this clone. V gene TRBV6-6 combines with J gene TRBJ2-7; 7 bases line up with TRBD1. This CDR3 is built from 15 residues. With 6 bases clipped from V and 1 base from J, the junction kept 9 bases outside the gene matches. From germline, CDR1 is MNHNY and CDR2 SVGAGI (reference sequence). DNA for the CDR3: TGTGCCAGCAGAAATATCCGGGACAGATCCTACGAGCAGTACTTC. Residues: CASRNIRDRSYEQYF.

The chain joins TRBV29-1 to TRBJ2-7; D not certain. V lost 0 bases and J 1 base, leaving 10 bases between the germline ends. The CDR3 extends over 14 amino acids. Germline values: CDR1 SQVTM, CDR2 ANQGSEA. CDR3 sequence reads: CSVEDRGLSYEQYF. CDR3 nucleotides: TGCAGCGTTGAAGATCGTGGTCTATCCTACGAGCAGTACTTC.

The V call is TRBV14, the J call TRBJ2-5; the match to TRBD1 covers 11 bases. CDR1 is SGHDN and CDR2 is FVKESK in the germline V gene. This CDR3 is 15 amino acids long. The J segment lost 8 bases and the V segment lost 6 bases, leaving 11 bases of the junction unmatched. The CDR3 DNA sequence: TGTGCCAGCAGACCCGGGACAGGGGGGTCATTTACCCAGTACTTC. This sequence encodes CASRPGTGGSFTQYF. Using reference TRBV14 and TRBJ2-5 for the parts outside the CDR3, the full variable domain is EAGVTQFPSHSVIEKGQTVTLRCDPISGHDNLYWYRRVMGKEIKFLLHFVKESKQDESGMPNNRFLAERTGGTYSTLKVQPAELEDSGVYFCASRPGTGGSFTQYFGPGTRLLVL.

This clone was seen a single time. The chain employs TRBV29-1 and TRBJ2-1, with 9 bases identical to TRBD2. Losses at the gene ends were 0 bases for V and 8 bases for J; bases not matched to a gene: 11. Germline CDR1 SQVTM, CDR2 ANQGSEA. The CDR3 covers 16 residues. The CDR3 sequence is CSVEDEGGRASYEQFF. CDR3 nucleotide sequence: TGCAGCGTTGAAGATGAGGGCGGGAGGGCCTCATATGAGCAGTTCTTC.

In this sample, this clone turned up once. The chain joins TRBV6-5 to TRBJ2-3, with 10 nucleotides matching TRBD1. The CDR3 is 14 residues long. Germline CDR1 is MNHEY and CDR2 is SVGAGI. The J segment lost 5 bases and the V segment lost 10 bases, leaving 9 bases of the junction unmatched. The CDR3 loop is CAIGQGDRLDTQYF. The CDR3 bases are TGTGCCATCGGACAGGGGGACCGGTTAGATACGCAGTATTTT.

V and J are TRBV6-1 and TRBJ2-7; D not resolved. Germline loops: CDR1 MNHNS, CDR2 SASEGT. The CDR3 has 14 residues. V gave up 1 base and J gave up 3 bases, with 10 bases separating them. CDR3 bases: TGTGCCAGCAGTGAAGAACACCAATTCTACGAGCAGTACTTC. This gives the protein CASSEEHQFYEQYF.

The genes are TRBV7-9 and TRBJ2-7; D may correspond to TRBD1 or TRBD2 (5 bases each). The germline gives CDR1 SEHNR, CDR2 FQNEAQ (reference sequence). The CDR3 loop spans 15 amino acids. Trimming took 5 bases from V and 1 from J, leaving 15 bases between them. The CDR3, as DNA: TGTGCCAGCAGCCCGGGGTGGGGCAGGTCCTACGAGCAGTACTTC. This codes for CASSPGWGRSYEQYF. Supplemented by reference TRBV7-9 and TRBJ2-7, the full variable domain reads DTGVSQNPRHKITKRGQNVTFRCDPISEHNRLYWYRQTLGQGPEFLTYFQNEAQLEKSRLLSDRFSAERPKGSFSTLEIQRTEQGDSAMYLCASSPGWGRSYEQYFGPGTRLTVT.

The chain is built from TRBV5-5 and TRBJ1-3; D remains unclear. V was shortened by 0 bases and J by 0 bases, with 7 bases between the two germline ends. Germline values: CDR1 SGHKS, CDR2 YYEKEE (reference sequence). This CDR3 comprises 15 residues. CDR3: CASSLDSASGNTIYF. Written as DNA, the CDR3 is TGTGCCAGCAGCTTGGACAGCGCCTCTGGAAACACCATATATTTT.

This chain connects TRBV30 to TRBJ1-1, with 8 bases fitting TRBD1. The CDR3 is 14 amino acids. J gave up 2 bases and V 3 bases, and 5 bases lay outside the gene matches. The germline V gene has CDR1 GTSNPN and CDR2 SVGIG (reference sequence). CDR3 sequence: CAWRPGTGNTEAFF. The CDR3 DNA reads TGTGCCTGGAGACCCGGGACAGGCAACACTGAAGCTTTCTTT.

Here the CDR3 reads CASSQTTGTSGTGELFF. CDR3 DNA: TGTGCCAGCAGCCAAACCACCGGGACTAGCGGCACCGGGGAGCTGTTTTTT. This chain links TRBV4-2 with TRBJ2-2; 11 bases align to TRBD2. Trimming took 2 bases from V and 4 from J; bases not matched to a gene: 6. The V gene's germline CDR1 is LGHNA and CDR2 YNFKEQ. CDR3 length equals 17 residues.

V gene TRBV7-9 combines with J gene TRBJ1-1, with 7 bases that match TRBD1. Trimming at V came to 4 bases and at J to 1 base, leaving 0 bases not matched to a gene. In germline, CDR1 is SEHNR, CDR2 FQNEAQ (reference sequence). CDR3 length: 13 amino acids. The CDR3: CASSWTGNTEAFF. CDR3 nucleotides: TGTGCCAGCAGCTGGACAGGGAACACTGAAGCTTTCTTT.

This clone was observed a handful of times. The gene calls are TRBV7-2 and TRBJ2-5; 8 nucleotides match TRBD2. The CDR3 loop spans 15 amino acids. V was clipped by 6 bases and J by 2 bases; unmatched bases: 8. The germline gives CDR1 SGHTA, CDR2 FQGNSA. The CDR3 protein is CASRYSGVSQETQYF. In DNA, the CDR3 is TGTGCCAGCAGATATAGCGGGGTGTCACAAGAGACCCAGTACTTC.

The table lists this clone with a few counts. V gene TRBV2 combines with J gene TRBJ2-2; D gene unclear. The CDR3 spans 12 residues. The ends were cut back, 1 base at V and 6 bases at J, with 3 bases in the middle. CDR1 is SNHLY and CDR2 is FYNNEI in the germline V gene. CDR3 in amino acids: CASSEGAGELFF. The DNA of the CDR3 is TGTGCCAGCAGTGAAGGGGCCGGGGAGCTGTTTTTT.

This chain connects TRBV7-9 to TRBJ1-1; D remains unclear. Trimming removed 5 bases at V and 3 bases at J, with 16 bases between. CDR1 is SEHNR, CDR2 FQNEAQ, per germline (reference sequence). The length of the CDR3 is 15 residues. CDR3 region: CASSPAGRRYTEAFF. The DNA of the CDR3 is TGTGCCAGCAGCCCAGCGGGAAGGCGATACACTGAAGCTTTCTTT.

The V gene is TRBV6-2 or TRBV6-3, the J gene TRBJ2-5, with 7 bases lining up with TRBD2. This CDR3 region has 12 residues. Germline V gene data show CDR1 as MNHEY and CDR2 as SVGEGT. After removal of 6 bases from V and 5 bases from J, the junction contained 3 bases not matched to a gene. The DNA of the CDR3 is TGTGCCAGCAGCTGGGGGGGGGAGACCCAGTACTTC. This translates into CASSWGGETQYF.